The present T cell receptor beta chain was sequenced within a study of cytomegalovirus exposure and HLA in healthy donors. On the study more broadly: In an earlier analysis, some 110 million unique TCR beta sequences were found from 150 million to 200 million T cells.

The CDR3 has 13 amino acids. The germline V and J ends were trimmed by 1 base and 9 bases, with 13 bases remaining between them. Germline CDR1 reads SGHVS; CDR2 reads FNYEAQ. Study-wide findings and caveats: Specificity of three CMV-associated chains for CMV antigens was verified in vitro.

With 60 Vbeta and 13 Jbeta primers, the PCR was carried out. Some clones are missing from TCRdb's copy, which holds only in-frame ones; the method was immunoSEQ multiplex PCR. This sample has 120,000 to 150,000 clones, with roughly three quarters found just once. Note on this clone: The antigen remains undetermined.

The sample was PBMCs. The V and J genes are TRBV7-6 and TRBJ2-7; tentatively, D is TRBD2 (5 bases). This receptor was obtained from a woman aged 25-40 years in good health and CMV-seronegative. CDR3 region: CASSLGYASGQYF. The CDR3 DNA reads as TGTGCCAGCAGCTTAGGATATGCCAGCGGGCAGTACTTC.